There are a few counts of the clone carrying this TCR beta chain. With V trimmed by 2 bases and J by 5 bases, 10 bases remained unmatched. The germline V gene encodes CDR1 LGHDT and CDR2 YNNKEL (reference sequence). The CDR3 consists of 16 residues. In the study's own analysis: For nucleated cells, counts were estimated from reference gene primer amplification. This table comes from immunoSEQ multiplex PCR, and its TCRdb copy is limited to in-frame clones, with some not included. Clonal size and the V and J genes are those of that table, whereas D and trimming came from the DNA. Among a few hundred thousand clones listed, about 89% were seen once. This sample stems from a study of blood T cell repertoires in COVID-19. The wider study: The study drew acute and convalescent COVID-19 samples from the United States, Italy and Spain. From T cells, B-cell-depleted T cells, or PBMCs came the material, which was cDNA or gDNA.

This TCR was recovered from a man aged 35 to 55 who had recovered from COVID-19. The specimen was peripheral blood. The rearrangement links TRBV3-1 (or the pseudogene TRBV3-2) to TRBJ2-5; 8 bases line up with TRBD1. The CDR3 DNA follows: TGTGCCAGCAGCCAACCTTGGACAGGGACGTGGGAGACCCAGTACTTC. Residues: CASSQPWTGTWETQYF.